This T cell receptor beta chain was documented in a study of CD8+ T cells in alopecia areata. The germline gives CDR1 SGHTA, CDR2 FQGNSA. V trimming: 5 bases; J trimming: 1 base; junction bases outside the gene matches: 10. The CDR3 sequence is 16 residues long. Sequencing used cDNA as its template, made by extracting RNA and reverse transcribing it. Some clones are missing from TCRdb's copy, which holds only in-frame ones; the method was immunoSEQ multiplex PCR. The sample has about 150,000 clones; 55% to 65% are singletons. The study, taken as a whole, reports: Lesional scalp exceeded normal scalp in clonality, especially in alopecia totalis/universalis. The study found TCR sharing across patients less clear than in mice, possibly for HLA reasons. Scalp sample sequencing also detects resident alphabeta T cells of normal skin.

As to this clone: What it recognizes is unknown.

Both CD4+ and CD8+ T cells were separated by sorting PBMCs. Sequenced input: CD4+ T cells sorted from blood. This TCR was sampled from a human donor in good health. J is TRBJ2-7 and V is TRBV7-2; TRBD1 agrees at 8 bases. CDR3 region: CASSPASQGASYEQYF. CDR3 nucleotide sequence: TGTGCCAGCAGCCCAGCCAGTCAGGGGGCGTCCTACGAGCAGTACTTC. Variable domain in full (rest from reference TRBV7-2 and TRBJ2-7): GAGVSQSPSNKVTEKGKDVELRCDPISGHTALYWYRQSLGQGLEFLIYFQGNSAPDKSGLPSDRFSAERTGGSVSTLTIQRTQQEDSAVYLCASSPASQGASYEQYFGPGTRLTVT.